The present T cell receptor beta chain was sequenced within a study of blood T cell repertoires in COVID-19. Study-level background: COVID-19 samples from acute and convalescent phases originated in the United States, Italy and Spain. T cells, B-cell-depleted T cells, or PBMCs supplied cDNA or gDNA.

The CDR3 runs 16 residues. The junction had 12 bases not matched to a gene; V was cut back by 4 bases and J by 7 bases. Germline CDR1 KGHSH, CDR2 LQKENI. Original data processing: Estimation of nucleated cell counts relied on the amplification of reference gene primers. Data came from immunoSEQ multiplex PCR; TCRdb stores just in-frame clones and leaves some out. V, J and clone size are taken as reported in that table, and D and trimming were inferred from the DNA itself. The table shows about 130,000 clones, with around 74% occurring only once. The genes are TRBV18 and TRBJ2-3; 9 bases are a match to TRBD1. This clonotype was sampled from a man in his 60s with acute or convalescent COVID-19. The source material was peripheral blood. In DNA form, the CDR3 reads TGTGCCAGCTCACTAGTAACCGGGACAGGGAGCCATACGCAGTATTTT. Translating gives CASSLVTGTGSHTQYF.